This TCR beta chain was recovered during a study of CD4 T cell repertoires in COVID-19. The study's findings and limits: Several top expanded SARS-CoV-2-reactive clonotypes were shared by two or three memory subsets.

Germline V lookup: CDR1 SGHRS, CDR2 YFSETQ. With 2 bases removed from V and 4 bases from J, the gap between germline ends came to 6 bases. This CDR3 spans 13 amino acids. The memory T cells were sequenced right after ex vivo isolation, without culture. Libraries were prepared by immunoSEQ multiplex PCR; TCRdb keeps only in-frame clonotypes and omits some of them. Of more than 65,000 clones detected, 80% to 90% appear once; the ten largest clones hold about 0.61%. For this clone: Its antigen remains unidentified.

The chain couples TRBV5-1 to TRBJ2-2, with D perhaps matching TRBD2 (6 bases). Sequenced here: CD4+ T cells from peripheral blood, sampled after recovery from COVID-19. This TCR came from a human donor who had COVID-19. Written as DNA, the CDR3 is TGCGCCAGCAGCTTTAGCGGCACCGGGGAGCTGTTTTTT. Its translation is CASSFSGTGELFF.